The T cell receptor (beta chain) under discussion was sequenced for a study of identical twins. Overall study findings and caveats: Insertions were reduced in abundant cord blood beta clonotypes but not in memory repertoires. Beta out-of-frame sequences showed weaker excess sharing between twins.

Unique molecular identifiers were present on cDNA, and template switching added a universal primer site. TCRdb independently ran MiXCR on the 5' RACE reads; one entry per CDR3 protein. The table includes about 890,000 distinct CDR3 sequences, more than 9% detected once. This clonotype was counted at least ten times. Antigen specificity is unknown. V shed 5 bases and J 6 bases; nucleotides not matched to a gene: 8. The CDR3 runs to 16 residues. Germline CDR1 reads SNHLY; CDR2 reads FYNNEI. The same sample was also studied in work on yellow fever vaccine responses in identical twins.

The V call is TRBV2, the J call TRBJ2-1; 12 bases are a match to TRBD2. This clonotype originated in a woman aged 18-30 years in good health. Material for sequencing was PBMCs. CDR3 residues: CASSSSGRAFSNEQFF. The CDR3 DNA sequence: TGTGCCAGCAGTTCTAGCGGGAGGGCCTTTAGCAATGAGCAGTTCTTC.